This TCR beta chain was sequenced during a study of blood T cell repertoires in COVID-19. As handled by the study authors: Estimated nucleated cell counts came from reference gene primer amplification. Clones were read by immunoSEQ multiplex PCR, and TCRdb kept only the in-frame ones, dropping some. D and trimming were read from the DNA, whereas the V and J calls and clone size are those reported in that table. The sample lists 100,000 or so clones, 65% to 75% occurring once. This clone appeared many times. The sequence came from a man aged 80 or over with acute or convalescent COVID-19. Sequenced sample: peripheral blood.

CDR3 nucleotide sequence: TGTGCCAGCAGTTCACGGGAGGGACAGCGCAATCAGCCCCAGCATTTT. As protein: CASSSREGQRNQPQHF. The J gene is TRBJ1-5, the V gene TRBV28; 7 bases line up with TRBD1. The V gene end was trimmed by 4 bases and the J gene end by 2 bases; junction bases not matched to a gene: 8. Germline-derived CDR1 and CDR2 are MDHEN and SYDVKM. The CDR3 runs 16 residues.